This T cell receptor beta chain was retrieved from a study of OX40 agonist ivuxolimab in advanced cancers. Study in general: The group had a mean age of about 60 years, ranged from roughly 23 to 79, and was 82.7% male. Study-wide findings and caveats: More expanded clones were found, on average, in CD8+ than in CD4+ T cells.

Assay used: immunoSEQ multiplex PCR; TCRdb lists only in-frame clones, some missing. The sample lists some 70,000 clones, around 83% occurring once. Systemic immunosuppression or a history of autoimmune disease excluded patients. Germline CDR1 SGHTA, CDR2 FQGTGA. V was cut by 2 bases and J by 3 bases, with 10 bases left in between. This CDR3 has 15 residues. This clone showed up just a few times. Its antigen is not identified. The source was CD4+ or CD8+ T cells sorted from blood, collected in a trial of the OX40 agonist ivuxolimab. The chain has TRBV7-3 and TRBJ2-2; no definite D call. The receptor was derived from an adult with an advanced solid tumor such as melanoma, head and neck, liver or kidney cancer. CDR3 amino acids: CASSLVRSYTGELFF. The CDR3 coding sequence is TGTGCCAGCAGCTTAGTCCGATCCTACACCGGGGAGCTGTTTTTT.